Listed below are T cell receptor beta chains from one sample, sequenced in a study of radiotherapy plus CTLA-4 blockade in lung cancer. Method: immunoSEQ multiplex PCR; TCRdb's copy keeps in-frame clones and lacks some. The sample has about 28,000 clones, more than 75% seen once. This material consisted of peripheral blood, taken from a patient treated with radiotherapy plus ipilimumab. Every receptor here comes from a human donor with non-small cell lung cancer who had stable disease on radiotherapy plus ipilimumab. CDR3s include the opening cysteine and the closing phenylalanine or tryptophan. D genes are given only for firm matches. Size is stated for part of the rows, as once, few or many counts, or as a class when the clone is expanded.

v_gene,abundance,d_gene,j_gene,CDR3aa,CDR3nt
TRBV5-1,.,.,TRBJ2-7,CASSAGRQYEQYF,TGCGCCAGCTCTGCCGGGCGACAATACGAGCAGTACTTC
TRBV12-5,.,TRBD1,TRBJ1-2,CASGLNRGSSSGYTF,TGTGCTAGTGGTCTCAACAGGGGTTCGTCCTCTGGCTACACCTTC
TRBV5-1,few,TRBD1,TRBJ1-6,CASSLAAGGADNSPLHF,TGCGCCAGCAGCTTGGCCGCAGGGGGCGCTGATAATTCACCCCTCCACTTT
TRBV6-7,.,TRBD1,TRBJ2-6,CASSTVADRGQIRSGANVLTF,TGTGCCAGCAGTACGGTCGCGGACAGGGGACAGATCCGCTCTGGGGCCAACGTCCTGACTTTC
TRBV18,.,.,TRBJ2-5,CASSPREETQYF,TGTGCCAGCTCACCAAGAGAGGAGACCCAGTACTTC
TRBV2,.,.,TRBJ1-2,CASSPPGHYYGYTF,TGTGCCAGCAGTCCACCGGGACACTACTATGGCTACACCTTC
TRBV2,once,.,TRBJ1-6,CASSDWGSGTPLHF,TGTGCCAGCAGTGATTGGGGTAGCGGCACACCCCTCCACTTT
TRBV14,few,TRBD1,TRBJ1-2,CASSQDLPGGIGYTF,TGTGCCAGCAGCCAAGATCTCCCAGGGGGGATTGGCTACACCTTC
TRBV27,.,.,TRBJ2-2,CASSLGVDIGELFF,TGTGCCAGCAGCTTGGGGGTGGACATCGGGGAGCTGTTTTTT
TRBV29-1,.,.,TRBJ1-2,CSVGPPPGYGYTF,TGCAGCGTTGGCCCACCCCCAGGTTATGGCTACACCTTC
TRBV29-1,few,.,TRBJ2-2,CSVVRLPANTGELFF,TGCAGCGTTGTACGCCTACCCGCGAACACCGGGGAGCTGTTTTTT